This record covers a single T cell receptor (beta chain). Only in-frame clones appear in the TCRdb table, and some are missing; sequencing was by immunoSEQ multiplex PCR. The sample contains tens of thousands of clones, 93% of which appear only once. This record comes from a study of T cells in localized non-small cell lung cancer. The germline V gene has CDR1 MRHNA and CDR2 SNTAGT. The V gene lost 6 bases and the J gene lost 2 bases, with 13 bases spanning the gap. This CDR3 is 15 amino acids long. This sample comprised peripheral blood, obtained before any cancer treatment. The genes are TRBV6-4 and TRBJ1-4, with TRBD1 as a possible D gene (6 bases). The source is a female donor over 55 with stage I lung adenocarcinoma. The CDR3 bases are TGTGCCAGCAGCCTACAGGGCTCGACTAATGAAAAACTGTTTTTT. Its protein is CASSLQGSTNEKLFF.